The 13 T cell receptor beta chains presented below share a single source sample, sequenced in a study of blood T cells in healthy people across ages. Then a second PCR, running roughly 7 to 11 cycles, was carried out with a sample-barcoded 5' primer and a J-beta primer mix. TCRdb re-analysed the 5' RACE reads in MiXCR, keeping a single row per CDR3 protein. The repertoire holds 980,000 or so distinct CDR3 sequences, with around 48% as singletons. What was sequenced was blood. The origin of the receptors is a young man in good health.

CDR3 in amino acids: CASDSFDGAGPLHF. The CDR3 bases are TGTGCCAGCGACTCCTTCGACGGGGCGGGGCCCCTCCACTTT. V usage is TRBV6-2 or TRBV6-3 and J usage is TRBJ1-6, with a weak D call TRBD1 (5 bases). The CDR3 runs 14 residues. The V end was cut by 8 bases, the J end by 13 bases, with 21 bases between. Germline CDR1 is MNHEY and CDR2 is SVGEGT.

With regard to this clonotype: This could be a read error, since a much larger clone is one nucleotide away. V gene TRBV29-1 combines with J gene TRBJ2-5, with TRBD1 identical over 8 bases. CDR1 and CDR2 (germline): SQVTM, ANQGSEA. This CDR3 has 13 amino acids. This CDR3 is CSGTGTVDETLYF. The CDR3 nucleotides are TGCAGCGGGACAGGGACAGTTGACGAGACCCTGTACTTC. The whole variable domain, remainder taken from reference TRBV29-1 and TRBJ2-5, is SAVISQKPSRDICQRGTSLTIQCQVDSQVTMMFWYRQQPGQSLTLIATANQGSEATYESGFVIDKFPISRPNLTFSTLTVSNMSPEDSSIYLCSGTGTVDETLYFGPGTRLLVL.

There are a few counts of this clonotype. This chain joins TRBV7-9 and TRBJ2-3; D is perhaps TRBD2 (5 bases). The CDR3 has 16 amino acids. Germline assignment: CDR1 SEHNR and CDR2 FQNEAQ (reference sequence). Trimming removed 5 bases at V and 2 bases at J, with 17 bases between. CDR3 sequence: CASSPPAGAHTDTQYF. For the CDR3, the DNA is TGTGCCAGCAGCCCCCCGGCGGGCGCGCACACAGATACGCAGTATTTT.

The CDR3 is CASSPVAGGGQETQYF. The CDR3 DNA sequence: TGTGCCAGCAGCCCCGTAGCGGGAGGGGGGCAAGAGACCCAGTACTTC. V gene TRBV7-2 combines with J gene TRBJ2-7; 11 nucleotides agree with TRBD2. The J call is in doubt because the DNA end fits TRBJ2-5 better. This CDR3 contains 16 residues. In germline, CDR1 is SGHTA, CDR2 FQGNSA.

The chain recombines TRBV5-5 with TRBJ2-2; TRBD1 aligns across 9 bases. Germline V gene data show CDR1 as SGHKS and CDR2 as YYEKEE (reference sequence). V dropped 4 bases and J dropped 4; count of bases not matched to a gene: 11. This CDR3 spans 17 amino acids. CDR3 region: CASSQIAGTGTTGELFF. As DNA, the CDR3 is TGTGCCAGCAGCCAGATCGCCGGGACAGGGACCACCGGGGAGCTGTTTTTT.

The V gene is TRBV20-1, the J gene TRBJ2-2; 11 bases are a match to TRBD2. This CDR3 has 18 residues. The germline V gene has CDR1 DFQATT and CDR2 SNEGSKA (reference sequence). Trimming at V came to 5 bases and at J to 0 bases, leaving 11 bases not matched to a gene. The CDR3 here is CSASPTSGVRANTGELFF. For the CDR3, the DNA is TGCAGTGCTTCACCGACTAGCGGGGTTCGCGCGAACACCGGGGAGCTGTTTTTT.

J is TRBJ1-2 and V is TRBV11-3; D is possibly TRBD1 (6 bases). The CDR3 consists of 18 residues. Trimming took off 6 bases at V and 3 bases at J, with 26 bases between the two ends. Germline values: CDR1 SGHNT, CDR2 YENEEA. The CDR3 region has the DNA TGTGCCAGCAGTTCTCACCCTTCAGACACCCCAGGGGACTATGGCTACACCTTC. Translation gives CASSSHPSDTPGDYGYTF.

This clonotype was observed a handful of times. The chain combines TRBV7-2 with TRBJ1-1; D is unresolved. The length of the CDR3 is 13 residues. Trimming shortened V by 1 base and J by 3 bases, and 6 bases separated the two germline ends. Germline loops: CDR1 SGHTA, CDR2 FQGNSA. Here the CDR3 reads CASSLVSDTEAFF. For the CDR3, the DNA is TGTGCCAGCAGCTTAGTGTCCGACACTGAAGCTTTCTTT.

This clonotype was counted only a few times. V usage is TRBV20-1 and J usage is TRBJ2-3; no reliable D call. The V gene's germline CDR1 is DFQATT and CDR2 SNEGSKA (reference sequence). Between the trimmed V and J ends, which lost 3 bases and 1 base, there was a span of 11 bases. There are 14 residues in the CDR3. The CDR3 sequence is CSASGSYGTDTQYF. For the CDR3, the DNA is TGCAGTGCTAGTGGGTCGTACGGCACAGATACGCAGTATTTT.

In regard to this clonotype: One end of the junction varies from germline; a read error may be responsible. CDR3 coding DNA: TGCAGTGCTAGGACAGCGGCCGAAGCAGATATGCAGTATTTT. This codes for CSARTAAEADMQYF. The V and J genes are TRBV20-1 and TRBJ2-3; either TRBD1 or TRBD2 may supply D (5 bases each). CDR1 DFQATT and CDR2 SNEGSKA come from the germline V gene (reference sequence). CDR3 size: 14 residues.

CDR3 loop: CAIAGSQGYEQYF. Written as DNA, the CDR3 is TGTGCCATCGCAGGGAGCCAGGGATACGAGCAGTACTTC. The V call is TRBV10-3, the J call TRBJ2-7, with D perhaps being TRBD1 or TRBD2 (5 bases each). Germline V gives CDR1 ENHRY, CDR2 SYGVKD. The CDR3 covers 13 residues. The V and J ends lost 8 bases and 4 bases respectively, with 15 bases between them.

V gene TRBV29-1 combines with J gene TRBJ1-4; weak D call: TRBD1 (5 bases). This CDR3 has 14 residues. The germline CDR1 and CDR2 sequences are SQVTM and ANQGSEA. The germline V and J ends were trimmed by 0 bases and 0 bases, with 5 bases remaining between them. The CDR3 loop is CSVEETATNEKLFF. CDR3 nucleotide sequence: TGCAGCGTTGAAGAGACAGCAACTAATGAAAAACTGTTTTTT. Full variable domain (rest looked up from reference TRBV29-1 and TRBJ1-4): SAVISQKPSRDICQRGTSLTIQCQVDSQVTMMFWYRQQPGQSLTLIATANQGSEATYESGFVIDKFPISRPNLTFSTLTVSNMSPEDSSIYLCSVEETATNEKLFFGSGTQLSVL.

This clonotype was found a few times. V and J are TRBV20-1 and TRBJ2-3, with 9 positions matching TRBD2. The CDR3 runs 16 residues. Per the germline V gene, CDR1 is DFQATT and CDR2 is SNEGSKA (reference sequence). J lost 2 bases, V lost 0 bases, and 6 bases had no gene match. The CDR3 protein is CSARDLLAGNTDTQYF. Written as DNA, the CDR3 is TGCAGTGCTAGAGATCTACTAGCGGGTAACACAGATACGCAGTATTTT.